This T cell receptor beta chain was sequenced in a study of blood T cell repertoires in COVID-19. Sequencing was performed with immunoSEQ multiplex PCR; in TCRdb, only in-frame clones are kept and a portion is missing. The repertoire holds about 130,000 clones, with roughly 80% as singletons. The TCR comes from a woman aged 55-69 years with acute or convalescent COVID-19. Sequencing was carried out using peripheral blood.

Here the CDR3 reads CASAGGQRNQPQHF. DNA of the CDR3: TGTGCTAGTGCCGGCGGACAGCGCAATCAGCCCCAGCATTTT. V usage is TRBV12-5 and J usage is TRBJ1-5; D may be TRBD1 (6 bases). V dropped 7 bases and J dropped 2 bases, with 12 bases sitting between them. Germline-derived CDR1 and CDR2 are LGHNT and FRNRAP. The CDR3 has 14 residues. The full variable domain, rest sourced from reference TRBV12-5 and TRBJ1-5, is DARVTQTPRHKVTEMGQEVTMRCQPILGHNTVFWYRQTMMQGLELLAYFRNRAPLDDSGMPKDRFSAEMPDATLATLKIQPSEPRDSAVYFCASAGGQRNQPQHFGDGTRLSIL.